This T cell receptor beta chain came from a study of CD8 T cells in ankylosing spondylitis. Notes on the study in general: Earlier authors reported some of these motif variants in reactive arthritis synovial fluid and blood. Characteristic of ankylosing spondylitis blood, it appeared, was a TCR beta motif comprising roughly eight highly homologous variants.

MiXCR was run by TCRdb on the 5' RACE reads, yielding one entry per CDR3 protein. The sample shows 750,000 to 850,000 distinct CDR3 sequences, approximately 12% of them seen only once. This clonotype was counted many times. The target antigen is unknown. The CDR3 runs 15 residues. Germline V gene data show CDR1 as MNHEY and CDR2 as SVGAGI. V dropped 6 bases and J dropped 8; count of bases not matched to a gene: 8. The chain uses TRBV6-5 and TRBJ2-4; 12 nucleotides match TRBD1. The sample was blood, either unsorted or a sorted T cell fraction (not recorded which). This clonotype was sampled from a male donor with ankylosing spondylitis. CDR3 in amino acids: CASSRDRGQKDIQYF. Written as DNA, the CDR3 is TGTGCCAGCAGCAGGGACAGGGGGCAAAAGGACATTCAGTACTTC.